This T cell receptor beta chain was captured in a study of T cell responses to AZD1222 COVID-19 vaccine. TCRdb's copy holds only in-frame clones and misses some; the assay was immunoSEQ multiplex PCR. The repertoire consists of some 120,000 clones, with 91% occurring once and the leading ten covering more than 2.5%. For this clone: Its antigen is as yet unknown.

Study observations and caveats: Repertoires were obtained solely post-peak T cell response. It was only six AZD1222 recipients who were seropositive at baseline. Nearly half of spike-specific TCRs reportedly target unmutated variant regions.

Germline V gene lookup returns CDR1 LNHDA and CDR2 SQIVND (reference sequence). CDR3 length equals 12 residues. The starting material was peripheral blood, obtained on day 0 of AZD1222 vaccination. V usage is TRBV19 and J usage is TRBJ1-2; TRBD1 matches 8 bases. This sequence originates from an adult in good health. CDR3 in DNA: TGTGCGAGCCAGGACAGGGTCCATGGCTACACCTTC. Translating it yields CASQDRVHGYTF.